This T cell receptor (beta chain) is from a study of identical twins. Study-wide points: Clonotypes of the beta chain that were abundant in cord blood carried fewer insertions (memory repertoires showed none). Twins shared beta out-of-frame sequences in excess, but this excess was weaker. When twins shared out-of-frame alpha sequences, those sequences had excess low generation probability.

This clonotype was observed at least ten times. Its antigen is still unknown. Germline assignment: CDR1 LGHDT and CDR2 YNNKEL (reference sequence). V lost 1 base and J lost 5, with 11 bases in between. The CDR3 loop spans 14 amino acids. TCRdb passed the 5' RACE reads through MiXCR, listing each CDR3 protein once. Of under 1 million distinct CDR3 sequences in the sample, 9% to 15% were seen once. The same sample was also studied in work on yellow fever vaccine responses in identical twins.

Sequencing used PBMCs. The V and J genes are TRBV3-1 and TRBJ1-1, with D unresolved. This TCR came from a woman aged 18 to 35 in good health. CDR3 coding DNA: TGTGCCAGCAGCCAAGCGGGGATTATAACTGAAGCTTTCTTT. Encoded protein: CASSQAGIITEAFF.